Below, one T cell receptor beta chain is given with its context. Its antigen is not known. CDR3 size: 15 residues. This sample stems from a study of T cells expressing NK-cell markers. Study-level background: Seven donors tested HCMV-seropositive and one tested seronegative among the eight sequenced.

With UMIs, 5'RACE template switching was used to make TCR beta cDNA. TCRdb reprocessed the 5' RACE reads, with one entry per CDR3 protein and no DNA. The table for this sample gives over 350,000 distinct CDR3 sequences. Whole-study findings and limits: Dominant NKG2C+ clonotypes were found to form about 1.0-7.0% of CD8+ T cells in six donors. Evidence did not settle whether expanded NKG2C+ T cell clones targeted HCMV.

The sequencing input was blood T cells: a sorted CD56 or NKG2C T cell subset, CD4+ or CD8+ T cells, or bulk PBMC T cells (not recorded which). V is TRBV12-3 or TRBV12-4 and J is TRBJ1-2. The TCR originated in a woman aged 45 to 65 in good health. The chain's CDR3 is CASSLDGGVEDGYTF.